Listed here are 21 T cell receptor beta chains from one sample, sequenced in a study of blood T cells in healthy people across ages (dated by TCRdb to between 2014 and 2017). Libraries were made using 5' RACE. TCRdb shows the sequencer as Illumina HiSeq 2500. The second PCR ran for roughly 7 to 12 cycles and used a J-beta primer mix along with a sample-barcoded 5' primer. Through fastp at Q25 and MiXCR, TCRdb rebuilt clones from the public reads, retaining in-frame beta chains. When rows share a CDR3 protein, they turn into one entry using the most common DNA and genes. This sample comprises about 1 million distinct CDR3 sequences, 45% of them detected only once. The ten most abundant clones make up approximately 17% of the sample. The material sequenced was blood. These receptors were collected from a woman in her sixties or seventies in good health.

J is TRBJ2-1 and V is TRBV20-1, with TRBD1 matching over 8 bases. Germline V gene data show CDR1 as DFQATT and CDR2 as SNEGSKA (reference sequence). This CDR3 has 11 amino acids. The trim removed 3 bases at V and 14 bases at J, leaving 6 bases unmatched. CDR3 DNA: TGCAGTGCTAGGGACAGGGATTGGGAGTTCTTC. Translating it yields CSARDRDWEFF.

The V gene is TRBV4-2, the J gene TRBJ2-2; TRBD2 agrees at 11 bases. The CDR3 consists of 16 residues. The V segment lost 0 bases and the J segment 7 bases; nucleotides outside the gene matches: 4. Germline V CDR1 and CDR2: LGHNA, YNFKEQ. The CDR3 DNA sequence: TGTGCCAGCAGCCAAGATCACGGACTAGCGGGCGGGGAGCTGTTTTTT. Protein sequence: CASSQDHGLAGGELFF.

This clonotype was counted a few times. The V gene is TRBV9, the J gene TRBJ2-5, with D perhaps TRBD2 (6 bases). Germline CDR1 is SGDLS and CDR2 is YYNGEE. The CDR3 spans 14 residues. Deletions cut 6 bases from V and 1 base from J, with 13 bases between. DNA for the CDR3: TGTGCCAGCACCGGAGCGGGCATCCAAGAGACCCAGTACTTC. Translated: CASTGAGIQETQYF.

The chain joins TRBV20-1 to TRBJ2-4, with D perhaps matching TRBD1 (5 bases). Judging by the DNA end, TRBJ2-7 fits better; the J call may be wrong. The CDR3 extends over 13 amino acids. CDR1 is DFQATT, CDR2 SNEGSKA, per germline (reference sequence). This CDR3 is CSARRQGNYEQYF. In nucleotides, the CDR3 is TGCAGTGCTAGACGTCAGGGAAACTACGAGCAGTACTTC.

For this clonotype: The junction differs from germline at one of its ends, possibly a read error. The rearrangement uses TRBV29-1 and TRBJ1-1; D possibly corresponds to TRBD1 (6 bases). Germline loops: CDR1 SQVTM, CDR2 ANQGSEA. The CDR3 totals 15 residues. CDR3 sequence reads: CSVAPRQGTNAEAFF. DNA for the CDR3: TGCAGCGTTGCACCACGCCAGGGGACGAACGCTGAAGCTTTCTTT.

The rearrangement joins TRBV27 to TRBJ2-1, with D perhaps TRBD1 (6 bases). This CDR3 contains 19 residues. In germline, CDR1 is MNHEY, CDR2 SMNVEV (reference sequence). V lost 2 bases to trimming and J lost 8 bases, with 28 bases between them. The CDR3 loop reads CASSLVAGEVWSRGYEQFF. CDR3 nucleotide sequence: TGTGCCAGCAGTTTAGTTGCAGGAGAGGTCTGGTCCAGGGGCTATGAGCAGTTCTTC.

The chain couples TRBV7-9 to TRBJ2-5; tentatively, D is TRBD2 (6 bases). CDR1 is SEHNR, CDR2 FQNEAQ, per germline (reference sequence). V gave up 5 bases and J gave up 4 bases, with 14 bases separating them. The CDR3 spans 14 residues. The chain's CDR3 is CASSREQLSETQYF. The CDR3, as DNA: TGTGCCAGCAGCCGGGAGCAGCTTTCAGAGACCCAGTACTTC.

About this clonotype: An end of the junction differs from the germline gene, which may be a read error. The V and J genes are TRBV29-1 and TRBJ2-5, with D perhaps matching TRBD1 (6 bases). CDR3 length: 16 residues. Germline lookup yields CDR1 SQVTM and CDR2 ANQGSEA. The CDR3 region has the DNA TGCGGCGTTGAAACTGGGGGCGATTATATACAAGAGACCCAGTACTTC. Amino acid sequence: CGVETGGDYIQETQYF.

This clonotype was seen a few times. The CDR3: CATSDRDSDYEQYF. In DNA, the CDR3 is TGTGCCACCAGTGATCGGGACAGCGATTACGAGCAGTACTTC. The chain links TRBV24-1 to TRBJ2-4; 7 bases agree with TRBD1. Matching the DNA end better, TRBJ2-7 makes the J call doubtful. The length of the CDR3 is 14 residues. Germline V gene lookup returns CDR1 KGHDR and CDR2 SFDVKD.

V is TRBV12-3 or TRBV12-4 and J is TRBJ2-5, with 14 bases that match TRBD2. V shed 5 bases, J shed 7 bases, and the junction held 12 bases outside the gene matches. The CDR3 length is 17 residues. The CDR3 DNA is TGTGCCAGCAGTGGGACTAGCGGGAGTGGGGCGCGGGGGACCCAGTACTTC. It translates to CASSGTSGSGARGTQYF.

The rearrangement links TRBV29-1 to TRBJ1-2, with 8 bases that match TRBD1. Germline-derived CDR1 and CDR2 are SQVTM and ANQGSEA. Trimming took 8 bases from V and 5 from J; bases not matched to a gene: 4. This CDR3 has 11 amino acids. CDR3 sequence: CSLQGEYGYTF. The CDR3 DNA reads TGCAGCCTACAGGGGGAGTATGGCTACACCTTC. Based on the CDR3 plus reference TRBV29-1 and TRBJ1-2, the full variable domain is SAVISQKPSRDICQRGTSLTIQCQVDSQVTMMFWYRQQPGQSLTLIATANQGSEATYESGFVIDKFPISRPNLTFSTLTVSNMSPEDSSIYLCSLQGEYGYTFGSGTRLTVV.

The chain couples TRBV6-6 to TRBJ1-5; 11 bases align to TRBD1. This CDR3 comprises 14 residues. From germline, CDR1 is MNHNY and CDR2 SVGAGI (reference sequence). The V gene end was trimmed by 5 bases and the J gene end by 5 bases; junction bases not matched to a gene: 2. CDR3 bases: TGTGCCAGCAGTGGACAGGGGGCGGATCAGCCCCAGCATTTT. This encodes CASSGQGADQPQHF.

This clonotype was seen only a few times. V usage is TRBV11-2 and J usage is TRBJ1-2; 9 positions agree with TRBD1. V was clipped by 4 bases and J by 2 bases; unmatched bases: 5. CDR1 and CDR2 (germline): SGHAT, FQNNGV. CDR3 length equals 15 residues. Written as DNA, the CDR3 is TGTGCCAGCAGCTCAGGACAGGGGAACAACTATGGCTACACCTTC. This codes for CASSSGQGNNYGYTF. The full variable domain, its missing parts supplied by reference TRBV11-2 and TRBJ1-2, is EAGVAQSPRYKIIEKRQSVAFWCNPISGHATLYWYQQILGQGPKLLIQFQNNGVVDDSQLPKDRFSAERLKGVDSTLKIQPAKLEDSAVYLCASSSGQGNNYGYTFGSGTRLTVV.

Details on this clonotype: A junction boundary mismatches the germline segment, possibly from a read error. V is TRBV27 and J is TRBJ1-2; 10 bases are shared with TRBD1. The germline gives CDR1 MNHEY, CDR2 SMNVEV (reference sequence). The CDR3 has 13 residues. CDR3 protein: CASGHGTGVGYSF. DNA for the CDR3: TGTGCCAGCGGCCACGGGACAGGGGTCGGCTACAGCTTC.

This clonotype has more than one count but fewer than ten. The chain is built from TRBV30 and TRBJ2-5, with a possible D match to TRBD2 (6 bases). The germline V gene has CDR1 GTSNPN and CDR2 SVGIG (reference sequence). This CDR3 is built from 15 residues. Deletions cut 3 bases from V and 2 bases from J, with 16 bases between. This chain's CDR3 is CAWRAGLTLQETQYF. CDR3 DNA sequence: TGTGCCTGGAGGGCGGGACTCACACTTCAAGAGACCCAGTACTTC.

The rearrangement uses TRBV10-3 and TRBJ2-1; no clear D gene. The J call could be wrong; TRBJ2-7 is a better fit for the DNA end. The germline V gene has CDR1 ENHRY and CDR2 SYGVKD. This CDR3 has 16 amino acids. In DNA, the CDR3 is TGTGCCATCAGAGGCTCAGACTCGAGCTCCTACAATGAGCAGTACTTC. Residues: CAIRGSDSSSYNEQYF.

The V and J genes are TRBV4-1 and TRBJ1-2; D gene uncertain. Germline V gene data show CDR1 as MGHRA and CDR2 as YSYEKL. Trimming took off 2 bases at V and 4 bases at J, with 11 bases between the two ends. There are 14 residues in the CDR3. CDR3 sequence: CASSQTQESYGYTF. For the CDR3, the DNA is TGCGCCAGCAGCCAAACTCAGGAAAGCTATGGCTACACCTTC.

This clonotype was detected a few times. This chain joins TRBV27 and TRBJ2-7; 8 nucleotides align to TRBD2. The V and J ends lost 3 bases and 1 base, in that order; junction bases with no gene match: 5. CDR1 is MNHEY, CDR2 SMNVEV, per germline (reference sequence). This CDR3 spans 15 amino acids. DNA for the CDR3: TGTGCCAGCAGTTTCAGCAGCGGGAGTTCCTACGAGCAGTACTTC. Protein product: CASSFSSGSSYEQYF.

DNA for the CDR3: TGTGCCAGCACTAAATCTGAGAGGGATTCGCGGGGGTACGAGCAGTACTTC. Encoded protein: CASTKSERDSRGYEQYF. This chain links TRBV12-3 or TRBV12-4 with TRBJ2-5, with 7 bases matching TRBD2. The end of the DNA is better explained by TRBJ2-7, so the J call may be wrong. CDR3 size: 17 residues.

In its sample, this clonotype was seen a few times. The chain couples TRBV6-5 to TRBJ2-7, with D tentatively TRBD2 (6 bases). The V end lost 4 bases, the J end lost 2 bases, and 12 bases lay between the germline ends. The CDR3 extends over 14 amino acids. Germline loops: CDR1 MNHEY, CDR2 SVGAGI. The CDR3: CASSSITSTYEQYF. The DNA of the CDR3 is TGTGCCAGCAGTTCGATCACTAGCACCTACGAGCAGTACTTC.

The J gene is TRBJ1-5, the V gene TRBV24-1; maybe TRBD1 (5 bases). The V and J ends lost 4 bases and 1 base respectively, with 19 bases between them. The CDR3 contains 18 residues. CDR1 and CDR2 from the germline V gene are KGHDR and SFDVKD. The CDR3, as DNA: TGTGCCACCAGTGAGGGCCAGGGTGAGGGTAAGAGCAATCAGCCCCAGCATTTT. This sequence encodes CATSEGQGEGKSNQPQHF.